This entry lists 10 T cell receptor beta chains sequenced from one sample in a study of cytomegalovirus exposure and HLA in healthy donors. The PCR ran on 60 Vbeta and 13 Jbeta primers. Assay: immunoSEQ multiplex PCR; the TCRdb copy retains only in-frame clones and omits some. Of about 180,000 clones detected, over 60% appear once; the ten largest clones hold nearly 6.5%. Material for sequencing was PBMCs. Source of these receptors: a man aged 40-49 years in good health and CMV-seropositive.

This chain connects TRBV6-5 to TRBJ1-1; tentative D call: TRBD1 (5 bases). CDR1 MNHEY and CDR2 SVGAGI come from the germline V gene. V lost 2 bases and J 4 bases, leaving 11 bases between the germline ends. The CDR3 has 14 amino acids. The CDR3 protein is CASSYGQGVTEAFF. The CDR3 DNA reads TGTGCCAGCAGTTACGGCCAGGGTGTCACTGAAGCTTTCTTT.

The chain joins TRBV5-1 to TRBJ2-6; possibly TRBD2 for D (6 bases). Deletions cut 6 bases from V and 2 bases from J, with 12 bases between. The CDR3 is 15 residues long. Germline assignment: CDR1 SGHRS and CDR2 YFSETQ. The CDR3, as DNA: TGCGCCAGCATCCCCGGGGGTGCTGGGGCCAACGTCCTGACTTTC. Its protein is CASIPGGAGANVLTF. Complete variable domain (other parts from reference TRBV5-1 and TRBJ2-6): KAGVTQTPRYLIKTRGQQVTLSCSPISGHRSVSWYQQTPGQGLQFLFEYFSETQRNKGNFPGRFSGRQFSNSRSEMNVSTLELGDSALYLCASIPGGAGANVLTFGAGSRLTVL.

This clone has a single count. The chain employs TRBV30 and TRBJ2-1, with D possibly TRBD2 on 5 matching bases. The CDR3 consists of 13 residues. Germline lookup yields CDR1 GTSNPN and CDR2 SVGIG (reference sequence). V gave up 2 bases and J gave up 3 bases, with 8 bases separating them. The CDR3, as DNA: TGTGCCTGGAGTAGGGAGAACTACAATGAGCAGTTCTTC. It encodes CAWSRENYNEQFF. The full variable domain, in which reference TRBV30 and TRBJ2-1 provide the parts outside the CDR3, is SQTIHQWPATLVQPVGSPLSLECTVEGTSNPNLYWYRQAAGRGLQLLFYSVGIGQISSEVPQNLSASRPQDRQFILSSKKLLLSDSGFYLCAWSRENYNEQFFGPGTRLTVL.

The chain couples TRBV29-1 to TRBJ2-5; TRBD2 agrees at 8 bases. Per germline, CDR1 SQVTM and CDR2 ANQGSEA. The CDR3 extends over 14 amino acids. V gave up 7 bases and J gave up 5 bases; unmatched junction bases: 12. Here the CDR3 reads CSAPGGAGVETQYF. Written as DNA, the CDR3 is TGCAGCGCCCCCGGGGGAGCGGGGGTGGAGACCCAGTACTTC.

The rearrangement uses TRBV5-1 and TRBJ2-5, with D perhaps TRBD1 (5 bases). This CDR3 has 15 amino acids. Trimming left V 0 bases short and J 1 base short, with 10 bases between. Germline V gives CDR1 SGHRS, CDR2 YFSETQ. This CDR3 reads CASSLGGRVQETQYF. The CDR3 coding sequence is TGCGCCAGCAGCTTGGGTGGCAGGGTCCAAGAGACCCAGTACTTC.

The chain recombines TRBV28 with TRBJ2-7; TRBD2 matches 9 bases. The V segment lost 10 bases and the J segment 4 bases; nucleotides outside the gene matches: 8. This CDR3 has 13 amino acids. Germline V gene lookup returns CDR1 MDHEN and CDR2 SYDVKM. CDR3 loop: CATGSGSLYEQYF. CDR3 sequence (DNA): TGTGCCACCGGTAGCGGGAGTTTGTACGAGCAGTACTTC.

This clone was seen a few times. The chain recombines TRBV9 with TRBJ2-7; 9 bases agree with TRBD2. Trimming cost V 0 bases and J 4 bases; bases outside gene matches: 5. The CDR3 covers 15 residues. CDR1 is SGDLS, CDR2 YYNGEE, per germline. CDR3 DNA: TGTGCCAGCAGCGTAGGAGCGGGAGGTACGTACGAGCAGTACTTC. It encodes CASSVGAGGTYEQYF. Drawing the rest from reference TRBV9 and TRBJ2-7, the complete variable domain is DSGVTQTPKHLITATGQRVTLRCSPRSGDLSVYWYQQSLDQGLQFLIQYYNGEERAKGNILERFSAQQFPDLHSELNLSSLELGDSALYFCASSVGAGGTYEQYFGPGTRLTVT.

This clone turned up a few times. V and J are TRBV19 and TRBJ2-7, with D possibly TRBD2 on 6 matching bases. The V end lost 0 bases, the J end lost 2 bases, and 11 bases lay between the germline ends. CDR3 length: 15 amino acids. In germline, CDR1 is LNHDA, CDR2 SQIVND (reference sequence). The CDR3 spells CASSIDMGGTYEQYF. As DNA, the CDR3 is TGTGCCAGTAGTATAGATATGGGAGGCACCTACGAGCAGTACTTC.

The rearrangement links TRBV9 to TRBJ2-2, with TRBD2 identical over 7 bases. CDR3 size: 17 residues. V lost 2 bases, J lost 1 base, and 8 bases stayed unmatched. The V gene's germline CDR1 is SGDLS and CDR2 YYNGEE. Written as DNA, the CDR3 is TGTGCCAGCAGCGTCCCTTGGGGGGGTAAGAACACCGGGGAGCTGTTTTTT. This sequence encodes CASSVPWGGKNTGELFF.

This chain joins TRBV29-1 and TRBJ2-1; weak D call: TRBD2 (6 bases). The CDR3 is 14 amino acids. CDR1 and CDR2 (germline): SQVTM, ANQGSEA. V lost 6 bases and J lost 0, with 12 bases in between. The CDR3 sequence: CSVYRGDSYNEQFF. Here the CDR3 DNA reads TGCAGCGTCTATCGCGGGGACTCCTACAATGAGCAGTTCTTC.